One T cell receptor beta chain is described in this entry. Its antigen remains unknown. The sample belongs to a study of pediatric ulcerative colitis. One to two pinch biopsies were taken from the rectum during colonoscopy. Method: immunoSEQ multiplex PCR; TCRdb's copy keeps in-frame clones and lacks some. The sample includes 40,000 to 55,000 clones, around 78% seen only once; the top ten take 3% to 4.5%. Points from the study as a whole: Rectal repertoires separated controls, mild-moderate and acute severe colitis. Blood-rectal clonal overlap within each person was significantly higher in ulcerative colitis patients than controls.

Germline V gives CDR1 SGHAT, CDR2 FQDESV (reference sequence). CDR3 length: 15 residues. V lost 5 bases and J lost 8; bases outside the gene matches: 11. This chain uses TRBV11-1 with TRBJ1-4, with TRBD1 matching 7 bases. The receptor's source is a girl aged 10-17 years with moderate ulcerative colitis. The sequencing sample was made of gut tissue. The CDR3 here is CASSRGEQGYEKLFF. For the CDR3, the DNA is TGTGCCAGCAGCAGAGGAGAACAGGGGTACGAAAAACTGTTTTTT.